One sample yielded the 5 T cell receptor beta chains listed below, sequenced in a study of blood T cell repertoires in COVID-19. Generated by immunoSEQ multiplex PCR, the TCRdb table keeps only in-frame clones and is missing some. There are about 28,000 clones in the sample; 75% to 90% occur only once, and approximately 16% lies in the top ten. The material sequenced was peripheral blood. Receptors were obtained from a man aged 65 to 79 with active COVID-19.

The chain is built from TRBV21-1 and TRBJ2-6; the D segment call TRBD2 is taken from the table without a DNA check. TRBV21-1 is annotated as a pseudogene. This CDR3 has 14 amino acids. CDR3 sequence: CANISVSGANVLTF. The CDR3, as DNA: TGTGCCAACATAAGCGTCTCTGGGGCCAACGTCCTGACTTTC.

V is TRBV19 and J is TRBJ1-2; 7 bases agree with TRBD1. Germline loops: CDR1 LNHDA, CDR2 SQIVND (reference sequence). The CDR3 loop spans 13 amino acids. The V segment lost 3 bases and the J segment 5 bases; nucleotides outside the gene matches: 3. CDR3 bases: TGTGCCAGTAGTATTGTCAGGGGGTATGGCTACACCTTC. Encoded protein: CASSIVRGYGYTF.

The chain is built from TRBV5-1 and TRBJ2-3; D perhaps matches TRBD2 (5 bases). Per germline, CDR1 SGHRS and CDR2 YFSETQ. V dropped 3 bases and J dropped 5 bases, with 10 bases sitting between them. The CDR3 totals 13 residues. CDR3 residues: CASSWALGDTQYF. CDR3 DNA sequence: TGCGCCAGCAGCTGGGCACTAGGAGATACGCAGTATTTT.

The rearrangement uses TRBV12-5 and TRBJ2-2; TRBD2 matches at 8 bases. The CDR3 consists of 16 residues. Germline trimming cut 2 bases from V and 4 bases from J; bases unmatched to any gene: 6. Germline V CDR1 and CDR2: LGHNT, FRNRAP. The CDR3 DNA follows: TGTGCTAGTGGTTTGTTAGAGGGGACTAGCACCGGGGAGCTGTTTTTT. Translating gives CASGLLEGTSTGELFF.

The sample holds a few counts of this clone. The chain combines TRBV30 with TRBJ1-5; 9 bases fit TRBD1. Germline CDR1 reads GTSNPN; CDR2 reads SVGIG (reference sequence). V was pared by 8 bases and J by 3 bases, with 5 bases of the junction left unmatched. This CDR3 contains 13 residues. CDR3 loop: CAVGQGNNQPQHF. The CDR3 DNA sequence: TGTGCCGTGGGACAGGGAAACAATCAGCCCCAGCATTTT.